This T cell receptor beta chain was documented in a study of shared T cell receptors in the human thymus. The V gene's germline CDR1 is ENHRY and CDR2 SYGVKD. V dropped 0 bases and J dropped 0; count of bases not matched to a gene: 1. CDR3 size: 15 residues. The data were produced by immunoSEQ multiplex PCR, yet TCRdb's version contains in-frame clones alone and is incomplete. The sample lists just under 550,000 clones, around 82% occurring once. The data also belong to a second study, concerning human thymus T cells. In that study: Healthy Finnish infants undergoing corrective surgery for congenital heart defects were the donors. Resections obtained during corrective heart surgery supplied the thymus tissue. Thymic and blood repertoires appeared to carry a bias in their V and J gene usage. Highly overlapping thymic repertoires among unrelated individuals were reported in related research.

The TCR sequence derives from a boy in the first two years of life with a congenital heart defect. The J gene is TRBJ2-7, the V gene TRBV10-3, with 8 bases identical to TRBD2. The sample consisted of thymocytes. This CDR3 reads CAISESAGASYEQYF. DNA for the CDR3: TGTGCCATCAGTGAGTCAGCGGGGGCCTCCTACGAGCAGTACTTC.